This T cell receptor beta chain came from a study of cytotoxic CD8 clonotypes in ibrutinib-treated CLL (dated by TCRdb to the early 2020s). Study-wide context: The cohort had ten to twelve relapsed/refractory and under 16 treatment-naive patients; some 17 were IGHV unmutated. Responses were partial in around 25 patients and complete in 2; after median approximately 66 months follow-up, about 14 stayed in remission and about twelve progressed. Samples at response were collected after a median of about 11 months of treatment, with a range of roughly 6 to 40 months. An average of 255,043 productive templates and 94,082 productive rearrangements was obtained per sample. Of the approximately 86 participants in the trial, roughly 26 had longitudinal samples available. Cryopreserved peripheral blood mononuclear cells were obtained before treatment, at response, and at either sustained remission or disease progression. Broader findings and caveats from the paper: Clonality rose at ibrutinib response, remained stable during sustained remission, and dropped back toward baseline at progression. Sustained-remission and progressing patients did not have matched sampling times, and lymph node repertoires were not examined. Baseline clonality was found to be higher than that of age-matched healthy donors and was strongly correlated with circulating CD8+ T-cell counts. Public clonotypes were found to be uncommon and were observed to contract or remain stable during treatment; the increase in clonality was shown to reflect expansion of private clonotypes at ibrutinib response.

For TCR beta library preparation, approximately 1.8 micrograms of genomic DNA was extracted from cryopreserved PBMCs. Longitudinal blood samples from CLL patients receiving ibrutinib monotherapy were subjected to high-throughput TCR beta sequencing. Patients were enrolled in a phase 2 open-label single-center ibrutinib monotherapy trial. Notes on this clone: Its antigen has not been determined. No qualities accompany the bases; no much larger clone lies one base away.

Each clonotype received, on average, around 9.6x coverage in deep resolution sequencing performed on a MiSeq, where the target depth lay between 1 in 1 million and 1 in 200,000 T cells. The immunoSEQ hsTCRB Kit was used to generate TCR beta libraries. On the study's bioinformatics: ImmunoSEQ Data Assistant and ImmunoSEQ Analyzer were used for data analysis, and V, D and J genes were assigned according to IMGT definitions. Clonality was computed as one minus normalized Shannon entropy of productive rearrangement frequencies, ranging from 0 to 1. Public clonotype analysis was restricted to overrepresented clonotypes comprising at least 0.05% of each patient's repertoire. Some twelve repertoires from age-matched healthy donors, obtained from immuneACCESS, served as clonality controls. TCRdb re-hosts the immuneACCESS table, in-frame sequences only. Its copies lack some clones; in the studies checked, an unresolved V gene accounts for under half of them, and the cause for the rest is not known. That table furnishes V, J and clone size, whereas the DNA furnished D and trimming. Recorded for this sample are around 300,000 clones; more than 65% of them occurred a single time. In total, the top ten clones hold more than 6% of the sample.

Trimming accounts for 3 bases at V and 9 bases at J, while the number of junction bases matched to no gene is 11. The CDR3 runs 15 amino acids, cysteine and phenylalanine included. The read is trimmed to its CDR3 DNA, 45 bases read in frame from base 1. Reading the germline V gene (reference sequence) gives CDR1 GTSNPN and CDR2 SVGIG. This clonotype was sampled from a human donor with chronic lymphocytic leukemia. The V and J segments used are TRBV30 and TRBJ2-7, with 13 bases aligning to TRBD2. The sample here was PBMCs, taken before ibrutinib treatment. The CDR3 reads CAWSALAGGQRGQYF. The DNA sequence is TGTGCCTGGAGCGCACTAGCGGGAGGGCAAAGGGGGCAGTACTTC.